These 3 T cell receptor beta chains originate from one sample sequenced in a study of blood T cell repertoires in COVID-19. Only in-frame clones appear in the TCRdb table, and some are missing; sequencing was by immunoSEQ multiplex PCR. The sample lists 25,000 to 35,000 clones, 85% to 90% occurring once. Sequenced input: peripheral blood. Source of these receptors: a man in his 70s with active COVID-19.

The rearrangement links TRBV27 to TRBJ1-6; tentative D call: TRBD1 (5 bases). The CDR3 has 12 amino acids. Germline CDR1 is MNHEY and CDR2 is SMNVEV (reference sequence). Trimming left V 8 bases short and J 9 bases short, with 11 bases between. The CDR3 DNA reads as TGTGCCAGCGGGGGGAGTAGTTCACCCCTCCACTTT. This sequence encodes CASGGSSSPLHF.

The chain links TRBV24-1 to TRBJ2-2; 10 bases map to TRBD1. The germline V gene encodes CDR1 KGHDR and CDR2 SFDVKD. V shed 3 bases and J 6 bases; nucleotides not matched to a gene: 6. The CDR3 totals 16 residues. CDR3 nucleotides: TGTGCCACCAGTGATGCGGGACAGGGGTTGTCCGGGGAGCTGTTTTTT. Protein: CATSDAGQGLSGELFF.

The V and J genes are TRBV24-1 and TRBJ2-3; TRBD1 matches at 7 bases. The germline gives CDR1 KGHDR, CDR2 SFDVKD. The J segment lost 4 bases and the V segment lost 3 bases, leaving 6 bases of the junction unmatched. The CDR3 sequence is 15 residues long. The CDR3 here is CATSDLTGSADTQYF. The CDR3 nucleotides are TGTGCCACCAGTGATCTGACAGGGAGCGCAGATACGCAGTATTTT.